The entry below describes one T cell receptor (beta chain). What it binds is unknown. The repertoire was sequenced with immunoSEQ multiplex PCR; TCRdb's copy has only in-frame clones and lacks some. Here the sample spans some 5,000 clones, 66% being singletons. CDR3 size: 17 residues. Germline V gene lookup returns CDR1 MDHEN and CDR2 SYDVKM. These data are taken from a study of CD8 T cell repertoires and HIV-1 epitope variants. On the study more broadly: Separate wells received one of Twenty-five Gag or Nef variant peptides. Control wells had CMV/EBV/flu peptides, negative Ebola AY9, or no peptide.

Sequenced material: cultured CD8+ T cells derived from PBMCs. The chain is built from TRBV28 and TRBJ2-5, with D possibly being TRBD1 (5 bases). The J call may not be correct, given that the DNA end is closer to TRBJ2-7. This clonotype originated in a male donor with HIV. The CDR3 reads CASSFGTEGVDSYEQYF. CDR3 coding DNA: TGTGCCAGCAGTTTCGGTACCGAAGGGGTCGACTCCTACGAGCAGTACTTC.